The clone carrying this T cell receptor (beta chain) occurred a few times. Its antigen is still unknown. The data are from a study of T cells after posttransplantation cyclophosphamide. Clones were sequenced by immunoSEQ multiplex PCR, and TCRdb holds only the in-frame ones, with some missing. Found here are 36,000 or so clones, no singletons; the ten largest cover approximately 1.2%. V lost 5 bases, J lost 7 bases, and 15 bases lay in between. The CDR3 contains 14 residues. In germline, CDR1 is SEHNR, CDR2 FQNEAQ (reference sequence). Points from the study as a whole: Later post-transplant blood repertoires were often dominated by donor CD8+ memory clones. TRB clonality was highly associated with recipient CMV seropositivity and reactivation.

The receptor's source is a girl between 10 and 17 years old in good health, CMV-negative, and a related stem cell transplant donor. Input material: PBMCs. The chain links TRBV7-9 to TRBJ1-5; D is undetermined. The CDR3 spells CASSPPRPGQPQHF. The CDR3 DNA is TGTGCCAGCAGCCCCCCCAGGCCTGGGCAGCCCCAGCATTTT.